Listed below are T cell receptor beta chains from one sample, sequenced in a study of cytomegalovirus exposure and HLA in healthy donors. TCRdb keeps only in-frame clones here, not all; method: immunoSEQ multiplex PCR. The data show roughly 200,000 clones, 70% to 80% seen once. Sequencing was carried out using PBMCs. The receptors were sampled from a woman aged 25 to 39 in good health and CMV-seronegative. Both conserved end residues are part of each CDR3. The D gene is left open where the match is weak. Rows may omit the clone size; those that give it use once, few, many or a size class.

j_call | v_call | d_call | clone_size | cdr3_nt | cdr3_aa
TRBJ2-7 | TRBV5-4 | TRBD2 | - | TGTGCCAGCAGCGCCAAGGCGGGGGGCCCGGGTTTGGCCTACGAGCAGTACTTC | CASSAKAGGPGLAYEQYF
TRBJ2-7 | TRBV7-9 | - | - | TGTGCCAGCAGCTTGGAAGGGGGGGGGTACGAGCAGTACTTC | CASSLEGGGYEQYF
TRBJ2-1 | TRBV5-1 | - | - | TGCGCCAGCAGCTTAGGAGGGTCCTACAATGAGCAGTTCTTC | CASSLGGSYNEQFF
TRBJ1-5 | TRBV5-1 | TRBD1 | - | TGCGCCAGCAGCCCGGGGGTCGGGACAGGGGTTGGTCAGCCCCAGCATTTT | CASSPGVGTGVGQPQHF
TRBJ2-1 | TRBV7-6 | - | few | TGTGCCAGCAGCTTAATGGCGGGACCCAATGAGCAGTTCTTC | CASSLMAGPNEQFF
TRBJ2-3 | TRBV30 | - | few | TGTGCCTGGAGTGTAGGGGCGGGGTCGAATACGCAGTATTTT | CAWSVGAGSNTQYF
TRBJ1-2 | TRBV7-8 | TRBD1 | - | TGTGCCAGCAGCCTAAACACAGGGGGCCCCCAACTGGATGGCTACACCTTC | CASSLNTGGPQLDGYTF
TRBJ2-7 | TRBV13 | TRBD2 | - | TGTGCCAGCAGCTTAGGTTCGGCGGGGGGGCCTCTAGAGCAGTACTTC | CASSLGSAGGPLEQYF
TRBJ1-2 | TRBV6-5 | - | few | TGTGCCAGCAGTTACGGGGGGGGCTCCTATGGCTACCCCTTC | CASSYGGGSYGYPF
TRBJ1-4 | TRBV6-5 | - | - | TGTGCCAGCAGCTACACAGGGTTCACTAATGAAAAACTGTTTTTT | CASSYTGFTNEKLFF
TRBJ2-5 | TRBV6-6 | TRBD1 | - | TGTGCCAGCAGTTACCGCCCCGACAGGGGGAAAGAGACCCAGTACTTC | CASSYRPDRGKETQYF
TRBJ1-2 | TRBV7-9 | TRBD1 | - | TGTGCCAGCAGCCTTACCGGGACAGGAAACTATGGCTACACCTTC | CASSLTGTGNYGYTF
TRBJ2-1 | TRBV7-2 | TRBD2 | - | TGTGCCAGCAGCTTAGGGACTAGCGGCTACAATGAGCAGTTCTTC | CASSLGTSGYNEQFF
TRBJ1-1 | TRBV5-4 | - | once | TGTGCCAGCAGCTTGGGGAGGAGGAACACTGAAGCTTTCTTT | CASSLGRRNTEAFF
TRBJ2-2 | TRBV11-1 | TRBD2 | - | TGTGCCAGCAGCCTGGGGCCGGGACTAGGACGGACCGGGGAGCTGTTTTTT | CASSLGPGLGRTGELFF
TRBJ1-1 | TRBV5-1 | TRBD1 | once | TGCGCCAGCAGCACAGGGGTTGGGGGCACTGAAGCTTTCTTT | CASSTGVGGTEAFF
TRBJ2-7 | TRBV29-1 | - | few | TGCAGCGCCCTGGGCCCCGAGCAGTACTTC | CSALGPEQYF
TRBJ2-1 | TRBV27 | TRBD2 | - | TGTGCCAGCCGACGACTAGCGGGAGATTACAATGAGCAGTTCTTC | CASRRLAGDYNEQFF
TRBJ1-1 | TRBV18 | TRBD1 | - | TGTGCCAGCTCACCAGGGGACAGGGGGGCTTTCTTT | CASSPGDRGAFF
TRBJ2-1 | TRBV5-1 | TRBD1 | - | TGCGCCAGCAGCTCCTCCACAGGGGGCAGATACAATGAGCAGTTCTTC | CASSSSTGGRYNEQFF
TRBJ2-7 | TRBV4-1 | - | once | TGCGCCAGCAGCCAAGATCAGGGGGAGCAGTACTTC | CASSQDQGEQYF
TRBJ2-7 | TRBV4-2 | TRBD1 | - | TGTGCCAGCAGCCAACCCCGGACAGGGAACGATGACCCCTACGAGCAGTACTTC | CASSQPRTGNDDPYEQYF
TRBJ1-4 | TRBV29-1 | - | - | TGCAGCGTTGATGGCGGTAATGAAAAACTGTTTTTT | CSVDGGNEKLFF
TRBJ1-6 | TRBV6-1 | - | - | TGTGCCAGCACCGGGACAAGGATCGGTTCACCCCTCCACTTT | CASTGTRIGSPLHF
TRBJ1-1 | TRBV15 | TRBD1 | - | TGTGCCACCAGCAGAGATTTGGGGACAGGGGGCCAGGACACTGAAGCTTTCTTT | CATSRDLGTGGQDTEAFF
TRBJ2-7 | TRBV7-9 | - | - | TGTGCCAGCAGCTTAATGGCAGGGGATGGGGAGCAGTACTTC | CASSLMAGDGEQYF
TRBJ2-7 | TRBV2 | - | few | TGTGCCAGCAGTGGATCAGGCTACGAGCAGTACTTC | CASSGSGYEQYF
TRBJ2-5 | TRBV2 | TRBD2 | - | TGTGCCAGCACCCCCGGAGCGGGGGGTGTTGAGACCCAGTACTTC | CASTPGAGGVETQYF
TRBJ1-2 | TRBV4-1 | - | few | TGCGCCAGCAGCCAAGATACGGGGGGAGTTGGCTACACCTTC | CASSQDTGGVGYTF
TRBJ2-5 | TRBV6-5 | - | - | TGTGCCAGCAGTTACTCGAGTCACAGGCAAGAGACCCAGTACTTC | CASSYSSHRQETQYF
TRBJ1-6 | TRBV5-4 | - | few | TGTGCCAGCAGCCCCGGACAGTATTCACCCCTCCACTTT | CASSPGQYSPLHF
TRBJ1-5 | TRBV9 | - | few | TGTGCCAGCAGCGTAGCTGGCAGTAATCAGCCCCAGCATTTT | CASSVAGSNQPQHF
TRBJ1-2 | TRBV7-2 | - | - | TGTGCCAGCAGCTTAGCCCCCGCAGGGTATGGCTACACCTTC | CASSLAPAGYGYTF
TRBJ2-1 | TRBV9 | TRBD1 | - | TGTGCCAGCAGCGTAGTGGGACAGGGGAGGAATGAGCAGTTCTTC | CASSVVGQGRNEQFF
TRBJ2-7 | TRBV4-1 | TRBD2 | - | TGCGCCAGCAGCATCGGGACTAAACAGTACTTC | CASSIGTKQYF
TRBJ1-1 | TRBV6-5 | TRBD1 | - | TGTGCCAGCAGTTTTACAGGGGGACAGGGGGAAGCTTTCTTT | CASSFTGGQGEAFF
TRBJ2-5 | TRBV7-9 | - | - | TGTGCCAGCAGCGGGGACACGCGACGCATTATCCAAGAGACCCAGTACTTC | CASSGDTRRIIQETQYF
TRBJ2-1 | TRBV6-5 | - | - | TGTGCCAGCAGTGATAGGTTCAGGTACAATGAGCAGTTCTTC | CASSDRFRYNEQFF
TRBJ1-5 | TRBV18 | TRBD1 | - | TGTGCCAGCTCACCGGACAGGGAGGGGAAGCCCCAGCATTTT | CASSPDREGKPQHF
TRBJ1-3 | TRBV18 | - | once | TGTGCCAGCTCCCGTCTCCCATCCGACTGGAACACCATATATTTT | CASSRLPSDWNTIYF
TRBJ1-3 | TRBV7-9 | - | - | TGTGCCAGCAGCTTACCCGGCAGGGTGGACGGCACCATATATTTT | CASSLPGRVDGTIYF
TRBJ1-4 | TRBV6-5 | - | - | TGTGCCAGCAGTGAGACAGACCATGAAAAACTGTTTTTT | CASSETDHEKLFF
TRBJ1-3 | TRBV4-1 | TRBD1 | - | TGCGCCAGCAGTCGCGGACAGGGAACTGGAAACACCATATATTTT | CASSRGQGTGNTIYF
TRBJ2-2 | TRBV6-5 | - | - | TGTGCCAGCAGTATATCGGGACTTTCAAGGGGGGAGCTGTTTTTT | CASSISGLSRGELFF
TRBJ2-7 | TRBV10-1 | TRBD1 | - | TGCGCCAGCGGGGGGGACAGGGTTTACGAGCAGTACTTC | CASGGDRVYEQYF
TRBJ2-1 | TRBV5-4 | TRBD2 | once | TGTGCCAGCAGCCCGGGACTAGCTGCCTACAATGAGCAGTTCTTC | CASSPGLAAYNEQFF
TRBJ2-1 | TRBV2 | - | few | TGTGCCAGCACTGGCGGGGAGGTTAATGAGCAGTTCTTC | CASTGGEVNEQFF
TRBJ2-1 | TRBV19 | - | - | TGTGCCAGTAGCGCAGGGGCGGCATACAATGAGCAGTTCTTC | CASSAGAAYNEQFF
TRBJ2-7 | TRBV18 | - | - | TGTGCCAGCTCACCAAGTACCGGGGGCGAGCAGTACTTC | CASSPSTGGEQYF
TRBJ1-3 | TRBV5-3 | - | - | TGTGCCAGAAGCTGCTTGAGGGGGGGAAACACCATATATTTT | CARSCLRGGNTIYF
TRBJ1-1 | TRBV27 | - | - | TGTGCCAGCAGTTTATCACGGGGTGGGACTGAAGCTTTCTTT | CASSLSRGGTEAFF
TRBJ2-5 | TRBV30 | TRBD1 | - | TGTGCCTGGAGTTTGGGGGACAGGGACCAAGAGACCCAGTACTTC | CAWSLGDRDQETQYF
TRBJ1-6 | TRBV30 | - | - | TGTGCCTGGGACATGGGAGCTTATTCACCCCTCCACTTT | CAWDMGAYSPLHF
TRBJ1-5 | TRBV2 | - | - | TGTGCCAGCAGTGAAGAAACGGGACAGCCCCAGCATTTT | CASSEETGQPQHF
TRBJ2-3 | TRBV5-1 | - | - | TGCGCCAGCAGCCCGGGTGACACAGATACGCAGTATTTT | CASSPGDTDTQYF
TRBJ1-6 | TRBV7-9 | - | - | TGTGCCAGCAGCCCGACCGTAAGGGCGCATACTAGGCATTCACCCCTCCACTTT | CASSPTVRAHTRHSPLHF